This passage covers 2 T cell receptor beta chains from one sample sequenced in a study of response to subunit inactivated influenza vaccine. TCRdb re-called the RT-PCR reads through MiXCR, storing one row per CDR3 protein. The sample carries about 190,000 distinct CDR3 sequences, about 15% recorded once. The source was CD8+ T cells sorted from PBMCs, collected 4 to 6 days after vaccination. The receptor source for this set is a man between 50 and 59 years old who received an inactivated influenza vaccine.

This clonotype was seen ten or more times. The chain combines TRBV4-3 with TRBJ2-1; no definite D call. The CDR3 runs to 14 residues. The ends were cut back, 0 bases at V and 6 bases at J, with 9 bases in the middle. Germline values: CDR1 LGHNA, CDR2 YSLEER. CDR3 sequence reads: CASSQEGISNEQFF. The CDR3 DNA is TGCGCCAGCAGCCAAGAAGGAATCTCCAATGAGCAGTTCTTC.

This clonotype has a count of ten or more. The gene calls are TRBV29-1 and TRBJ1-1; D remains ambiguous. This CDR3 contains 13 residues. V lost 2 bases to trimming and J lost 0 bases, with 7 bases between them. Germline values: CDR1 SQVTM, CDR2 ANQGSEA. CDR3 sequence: CSVERGMNTEAFF. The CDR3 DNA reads TGCAGCGTTGAAAGAGGAATGAACACTGAAGCTTTCTTT. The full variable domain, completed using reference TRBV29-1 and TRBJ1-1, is SAVISQKPSRDICQRGTSLTIQCQVDSQVTMMFWYRQQPGQSLTLIATANQGSEATYESGFVIDKFPISRPNLTFSTLTVSNMSPEDSSIYLCSVERGMNTEAFFGQGTRLTVV.